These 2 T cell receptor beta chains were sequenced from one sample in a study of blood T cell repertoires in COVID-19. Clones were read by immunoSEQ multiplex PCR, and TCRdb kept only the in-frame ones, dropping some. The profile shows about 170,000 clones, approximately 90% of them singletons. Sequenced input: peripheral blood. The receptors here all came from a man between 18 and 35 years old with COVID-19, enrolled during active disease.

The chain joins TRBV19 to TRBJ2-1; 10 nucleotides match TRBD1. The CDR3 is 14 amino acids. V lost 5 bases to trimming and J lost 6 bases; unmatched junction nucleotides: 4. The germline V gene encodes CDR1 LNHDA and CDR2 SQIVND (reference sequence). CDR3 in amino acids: CASSGGQGGNEQFF. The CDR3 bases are TGTGCCAGTAGTGGCGGACAGGGGGGCAATGAGCAGTTCTTC.

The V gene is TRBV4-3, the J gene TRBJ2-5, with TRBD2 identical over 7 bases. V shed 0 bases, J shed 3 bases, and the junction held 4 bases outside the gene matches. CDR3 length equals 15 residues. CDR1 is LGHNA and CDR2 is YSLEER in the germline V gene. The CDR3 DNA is TGCGCCAGCAGCCAAGAAGGGCTAGCGGAAGAGACCCAGTACTTC. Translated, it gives CASSQEGLAEETQYF.